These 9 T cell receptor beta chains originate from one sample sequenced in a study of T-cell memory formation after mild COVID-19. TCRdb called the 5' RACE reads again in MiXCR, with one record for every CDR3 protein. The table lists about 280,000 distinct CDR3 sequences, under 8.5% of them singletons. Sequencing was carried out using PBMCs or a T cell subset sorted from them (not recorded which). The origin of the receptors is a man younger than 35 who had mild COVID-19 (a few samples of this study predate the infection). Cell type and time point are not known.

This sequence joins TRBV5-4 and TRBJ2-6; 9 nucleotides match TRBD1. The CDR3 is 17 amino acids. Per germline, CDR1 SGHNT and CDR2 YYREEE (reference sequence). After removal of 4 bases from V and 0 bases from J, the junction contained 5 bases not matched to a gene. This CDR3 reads CASSRTGAYSGANVLTF. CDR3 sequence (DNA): TGTGCCAGCAGCAGGACAGGGGCCTACTCTGGGGCCAACGTCCTGACTTTC. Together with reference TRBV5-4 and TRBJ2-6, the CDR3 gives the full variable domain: ETGVTQSPTHLIKTRGQQVTLRCSSQSGHNTVSWYQQALGQGPQFIFQYYREEENGRGNFPPRFSGLQFPNYSSELNVNALELDDSALYLCASSRTGAYSGANVLTFGAGSRLTVL.

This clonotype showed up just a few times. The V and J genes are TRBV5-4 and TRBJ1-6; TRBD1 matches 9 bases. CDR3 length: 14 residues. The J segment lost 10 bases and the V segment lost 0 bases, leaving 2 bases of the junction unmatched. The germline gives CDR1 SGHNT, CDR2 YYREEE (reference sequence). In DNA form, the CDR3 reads TGTGCCAGCAGCTTGGGGACAGGGGTCTCACCCCTCCACTTT. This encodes CASSLGTGVSPLHF.

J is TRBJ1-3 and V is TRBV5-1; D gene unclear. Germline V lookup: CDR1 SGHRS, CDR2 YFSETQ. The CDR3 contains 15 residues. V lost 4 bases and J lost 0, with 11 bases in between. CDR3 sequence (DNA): TGCGCCAGCAGCCCGGACGGACGCTCTGGAAACACCATATATTTT. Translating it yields CASSPDGRSGNTIYF.

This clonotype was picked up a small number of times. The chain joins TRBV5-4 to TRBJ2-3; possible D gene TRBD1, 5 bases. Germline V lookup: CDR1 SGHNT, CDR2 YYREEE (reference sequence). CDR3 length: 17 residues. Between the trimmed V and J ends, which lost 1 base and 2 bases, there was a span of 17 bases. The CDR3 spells CASSLWSGRASTDTQYF. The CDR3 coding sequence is TGTGCCAGCAGCTTGTGGTCCGGCAGGGCGTCCACAGATACGCAGTATTTT.

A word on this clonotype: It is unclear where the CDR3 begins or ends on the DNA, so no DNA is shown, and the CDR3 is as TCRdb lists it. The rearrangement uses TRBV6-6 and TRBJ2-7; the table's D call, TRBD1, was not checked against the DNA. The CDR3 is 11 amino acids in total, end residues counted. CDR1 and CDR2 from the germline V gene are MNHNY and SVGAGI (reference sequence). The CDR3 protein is CASSWGGGNYF.

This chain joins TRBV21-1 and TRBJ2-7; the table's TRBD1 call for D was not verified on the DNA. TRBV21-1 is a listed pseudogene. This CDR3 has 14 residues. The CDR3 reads CASSRDRDCYEQYV. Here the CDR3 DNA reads TGTGCCAGCAGTAGGGACAGAGATTGCTACGAGCAGTACGTC.

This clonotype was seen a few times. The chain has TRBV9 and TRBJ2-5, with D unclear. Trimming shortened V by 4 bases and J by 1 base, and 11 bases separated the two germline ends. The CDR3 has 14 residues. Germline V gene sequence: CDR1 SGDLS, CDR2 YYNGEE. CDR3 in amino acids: CASSPPRSQETQYF. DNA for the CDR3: TGTGCCAGCAGCCCCCCACGCAGCCAAGAGACCCAGTACTTC. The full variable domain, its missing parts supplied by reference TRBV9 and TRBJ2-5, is DSGVTQTPKHLITATGQRVTLRCSPRSGDLSVYWYQQSLDQGLQFLIQYYNGEERAKGNILERFSAQQFPDLHSELNLSSLELGDSALYFCASSPPRSQETQYFGPGTRLLVL.

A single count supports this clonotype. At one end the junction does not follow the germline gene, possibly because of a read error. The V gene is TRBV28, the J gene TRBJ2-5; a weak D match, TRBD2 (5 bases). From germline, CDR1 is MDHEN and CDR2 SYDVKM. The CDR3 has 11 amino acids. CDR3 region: CASSRTSTRYF. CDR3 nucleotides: TGTGCCAGCAGCCGAACTAGTACCCGGTACTTC.

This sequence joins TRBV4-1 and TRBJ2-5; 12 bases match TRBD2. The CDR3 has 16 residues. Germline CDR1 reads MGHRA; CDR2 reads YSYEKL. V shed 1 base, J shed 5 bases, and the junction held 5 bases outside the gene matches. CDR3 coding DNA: TGCGCCAGCAGCCAAGTGCTAGCGGGGGGGCGGGAGACCCAGTACTTC. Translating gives CASSQVLAGGRETQYF.